This entry describes one T cell receptor (beta chain). The antigen remains unidentified. This sample stems from a study of vaccination and CD4 T cells after COVID-19. Study-level background: The convalescents comprised six males and four females, two of them Hispanic.

Treatment given: roughly 10-day PBMC culture with coronavirus spike peptide pools or control peptides (ViraFEST assay). Looked up from germline, CDR1 is MNHEY and CDR2 is SVGAGI. V shed 0 bases and J shed 8 bases, with 10 bases lying between them. The CDR3 totals 14 residues. Sequence data for DNA of cultured CD4+ T cells were generated by the Oncomine TCR Beta short-read assay. TCRdb called the PCR reads again in MiXCR, with one record for every CDR3 protein. The table lists around 14,000 distinct CDR3 sequences, just under 30% of them singletons. V is TRBV6-5 and J is TRBJ1-4; D is unclear. The sequence came from a human donor who received a COVID-19 vaccine. Sequenced material: CD4+ T cells from blood, cultured in vitro, taken before SARS-CoV-2 vaccination. This CDR3 reads CASSYSSGAEKLFF. The DNA for the CDR3 is TGTGCCAGCAGTTACTCGAGCGGTGCGGAAAAACTGTTTTTT.